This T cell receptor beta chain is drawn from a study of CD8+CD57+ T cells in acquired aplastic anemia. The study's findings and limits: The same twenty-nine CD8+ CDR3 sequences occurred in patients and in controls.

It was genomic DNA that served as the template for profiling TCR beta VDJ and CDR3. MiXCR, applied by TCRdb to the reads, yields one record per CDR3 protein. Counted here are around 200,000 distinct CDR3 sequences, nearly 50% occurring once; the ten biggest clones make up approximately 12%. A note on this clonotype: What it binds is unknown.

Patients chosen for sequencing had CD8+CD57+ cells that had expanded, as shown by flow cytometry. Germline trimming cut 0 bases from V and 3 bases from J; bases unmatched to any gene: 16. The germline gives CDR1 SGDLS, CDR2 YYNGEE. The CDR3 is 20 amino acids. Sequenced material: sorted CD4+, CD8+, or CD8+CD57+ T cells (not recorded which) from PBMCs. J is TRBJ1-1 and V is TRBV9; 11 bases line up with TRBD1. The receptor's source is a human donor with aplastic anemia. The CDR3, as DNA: TGTGCCAGCAGCGTAGTACCCCGGGGGACAGGGGGGAGGGGGGACACTGAAGCTTTCTTT. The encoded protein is CASSVVPRGTGGRGDTEAFF. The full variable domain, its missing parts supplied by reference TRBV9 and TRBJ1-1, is DSGVTQTPKHLITATGQRVTLRCSPRSGDLSVYWYQQSLDQGLQFLIQYYNGEERAKGNILERFSAQQFPDLHSELNLSSLELGDSALYFCASSVVPRGTGGRGDTEAFFGQGTRLTVV.